Shown below are 20 T cell receptor beta chains from a single sample sequenced in a study of blood T cell repertoires in COVID-19. Sequencing used immunoSEQ multiplex PCR; TCRdb keeps in-frame clones, though not all of them. The sample includes roughly 380,000 clones, around 87% of them seen just once. Sequences were obtained from PBMCs or T cells enriched from blood (not recorded which). These receptors came from a young man who had recovered from COVID-19.

This clone has more than one count but fewer than ten. This chain links TRBV19 with TRBJ1-2, with D perhaps matching TRBD1 (5 bases). Looked up from germline, CDR1 is LNHDA and CDR2 is SQIVND (reference sequence). V gave up 6 bases and J gave up 4 bases, with 12 bases separating them. CDR3 size: 13 residues. The CDR3 loop is CASRDPGGYGYTF. The CDR3 DNA follows: TGTGCCAGTAGGGACCCGGGGGGCTATGGCTACACCTTC.

This clone occurred a few times. The CDR3: CASSGGGERVYNEQFF. The DNA for the CDR3 is TGTGCCAGCAGCGGAGGAGGAGAAAGGGTGTACAATGAGCAGTTCTTC. V usage is TRBV3-1 (or the pseudogene TRBV3-2) and J usage is TRBJ2-1; D perhaps matches TRBD2 (5 bases). There are 16 residues in the CDR3. From germline, CDR1 is LGHDT and CDR2 YNNKEL (reference sequence). Trimming removed 5 bases at V and 4 bases at J, with 18 bases between.

The J gene is TRBJ1-5, the V gene TRBV27; D uncertain. The germline gives CDR1 MNHEY, CDR2 SMNVEV (reference sequence). The CDR3 length is 15 residues. The V gene lost 3 bases and the J gene lost 0 bases, with 9 bases spanning the gap. The chain's CDR3 is CASSLNPYSNQPQHF. The CDR3 DNA follows: TGTGCCAGCAGTTTGAATCCCTATAGCAATCAGCCCCAGCATTTT.

The gene calls are TRBV3-1 (or the pseudogene TRBV3-2) and TRBJ2-5; TRBD2 matches 7 bases. With V trimmed by 4 bases and J by 1 base, 9 bases remained unmatched. The germline CDR1 and CDR2 sequences are LGHDT and YNNKEL (reference sequence). The CDR3 consists of 16 residues. The DNA for the CDR3 is TGTGCCAGCAGCCTCCGACTAGGCGGGGGCCAAGAGACCCAGTACTTC. Translated, it gives CASSLRLGGGQETQYF.

The chain is built from TRBV20-1 and TRBJ1-1; possibly TRBD1 for D (5 bases). CDR3 length equals 12 residues. Germline V lookup: CDR1 DFQATT, CDR2 SNEGSKA (reference sequence). Trimming removed 3 bases from V and 7 bases from J, with 12 bases in between. The CDR3 nucleotides read TGCAGTGCTAGTGACGGGGACTTTGAAGCTTTCTTT. As protein: CSASDGDFEAFF.

The V and J genes are TRBV9 and TRBJ2-6; D is unresolved. The germline CDR1 and CDR2 sequences are SGDLS and YYNGEE. CDR3 length: 16 amino acids. V was trimmed by 0 bases and J by 1 base, leaving 8 bases between them. CDR3 DNA sequence: TGTGCCAGCAGCGTAGCTAGGAATTCTGGGGCCAACGTCCTGACTTTC. This sequence encodes CASSVARNSGANVLTF. Drawing the rest from reference TRBV9 and TRBJ2-6, the complete variable domain is DSGVTQTPKHLITATGQRVTLRCSPRSGDLSVYWYQQSLDQGLQFLIQYYNGEERAKGNILERFSAQQFPDLHSELNLSSLELGDSALYFCASSVARNSGANVLTFGAGSRLTVL.

The table lists this clone with a count of one. The V and J genes are TRBV20-1 and TRBJ1-1, with D tentatively TRBD1 (5 bases). CDR1 and CDR2 (germline): DFQATT, SNEGSKA (reference sequence). This CDR3 region has 11 residues. V dropped 5 bases and J dropped 5 bases, with 9 bases sitting between them. CDR3 sequence: CSALGVTEAFF. The DNA of the CDR3 is TGCAGTGCTCTAGGGGTTACTGAAGCTTTCTTT.

The V and J genes are TRBV3-1 (or the pseudogene TRBV3-2) and TRBJ1-5; D gene unclear. V lost 5 bases, J lost 6 bases, and 8 bases lay in between. Germline loops: CDR1 LGHDT, CDR2 YNNKEL (reference sequence). The CDR3 extends over 12 amino acids. This CDR3 reads CASSYPGQPQHF. For the CDR3, the DNA is TGTGCCAGCAGCTATCCGGGTCAGCCCCAGCATTTT.

The V and J genes are TRBV5-1 and TRBJ1-4; 9 nucleotides match TRBD1. The germline CDR1 and CDR2 sequences are SGHRS and YFSETQ. This CDR3 contains 14 residues. V lost 2 bases to trimming and J lost 8 bases; unmatched junction nucleotides: 4. CDR3 region: CASSLQGAEEKLFF. CDR3 DNA: TGCGCCAGCAGCTTACAGGGGGCAGAAGAAAAACTGTTTTTT.

The chain uses TRBV5-1 and TRBJ1-4, with 7 bases that match TRBD1. The CDR3 consists of 14 residues. Germline trimming cut 7 bases from V and 8 bases from J; bases unmatched to any gene: 11. Germline CDR1 and CDR2: SGHRS and YFSETQ. CDR3 sequence reads: CASCSGTATEKLFF. The DNA of the CDR3 is TGCGCCAGCTGTTCCGGGACAGCCACCGAAAAACTGTTTTTT.

The chain is built from TRBV3-1 (or the pseudogene TRBV3-2) and TRBJ1-6; D is unresolved. This CDR3 is built from 17 residues. Between the trimmed V and J ends, which lost 3 bases and 0 bases, there was a span of 12 bases. Per the germline V gene, CDR1 is LGHDT and CDR2 is YNNKEL (reference sequence). The CDR3 reads CASSHEAGISYNSPLHF. The CDR3 bases are TGTGCCAGCAGCCACGAGGCGGGTATCTCCTATAATTCACCCCTCCACTTT.

This chain joins TRBV7-8 and TRBJ2-1, with a weak D call TRBD2 (6 bases). Germline V gene data show CDR1 as SGHVS and CDR2 as FQNEAQ. V gave up 0 bases and J gave up 2 bases, with 11 bases separating them. This CDR3 is built from 16 residues. The CDR3 spells CASSLARDVAYNEQFF. DNA of the CDR3: TGTGCCAGCAGCTTAGCGCGGGACGTAGCCTACAATGAGCAGTTCTTC.

The chain employs TRBV18 and TRBJ2-1; weak D call: TRBD1 (7 bases). CDR3 size: 15 residues. The V and J ends lost 3 bases and 4 bases respectively, with 13 bases between them. The germline V gene encodes CDR1 KGHSH and CDR2 LQKENI. The CDR3, as DNA: TGTGCCAGCTCACCCGCGGGACAGCCTTACAATGAGCAGTTCTTC. Its translation: CASSPAGQPYNEQFF. The full variable domain, completed using reference TRBV18 and TRBJ2-1, is NAGVMQNPRHLVRRRGQEARLRCSPMKGHSHVYWYRQLPEEGLKFMVYLQKENIIDESGMPKERFSAEFPKEGPSILRIQQVVRGDSAAYFCASSPAGQPYNEQFFGPGTRLTVL.

The chain combines TRBV7-8 with TRBJ2-7; TRBD1 matches 9 bases. The CDR3 contains 17 residues. The J segment lost 4 bases and the V segment lost 1 base, leaving 11 bases of the junction unmatched. From germline, CDR1 is SGHVS and CDR2 FQNEAQ. CDR3 in amino acids: CASSLGVVTGGTYEQYF. CDR3 nucleotide sequence: TGTGCCAGCAGCTTAGGTGTGGTGACAGGGGGAACGTACGAGCAGTACTTC. The variable domain in full, with the rest retrieved from reference TRBV7-8 and TRBJ2-7, is GAGVSQSPRYKVAKRGQDVALRCDPISGHVSLFWYQQALGQGPEFLTYFQNEAQLDKSGLPSDRFFAERPEGSVSTLKIQRTQQEDSAVYLCASSLGVVTGGTYEQYFGPGTRLTVT.

The gene calls are TRBV7-8 and TRBJ2-1; 13 nucleotides agree with TRBD2. Germline V gene sequence: CDR1 SGHVS, CDR2 FQNEAQ. The V segment lost 1 base and the J segment 2 bases; nucleotides outside the gene matches: 11. The CDR3 sequence is 20 residues long. The CDR3, as DNA: TGTGCCAGCAGCTTAGGGCGACTAGCGGGGGGCCCCTCTCCCTACAATGAGCAGTTCTTC. The encoded protein is CASSLGRLAGGPSPYNEQFF.

The chain couples TRBV4-1 to TRBJ2-7, with D unclear. With 4 bases removed from V and 0 bases from J, the gap between germline ends came to 22 bases. This CDR3 is built from 18 residues. Germline lookup yields CDR1 MGHRA and CDR2 YSYEKL. This CDR3 is CASSRASFGSTNSYEQYF. The CDR3 DNA sequence: TGCGCCAGCAGCCGAGCTTCCTTTGGGTCAACTAACTCCTACGAGCAGTACTTC.

A note on this clone: The identical CDR3 is also encoded by other nucleotide sequences in the sample. J is TRBJ1-2 and V is TRBV12-3 or TRBV12-4; maybe TRBD1 (5 bases). CDR3 length equals 12 residues. Between the trimmed V and J ends, which lost 6 bases and 4 bases, there was a span of 9 bases. The CDR3 DNA reads as TGTGCCAGCAGCTTGACAGTCTATGGCTACACCTTC. It encodes CASSLTVYGYTF.

The rearrangement links TRBV7-2 to TRBJ1-1, with 7 bases fitting TRBD1. The CDR3 is 15 residues long. The V gene's germline CDR1 is SGHTA and CDR2 FQGNSA. The trim removed 4 bases at V and 1 base at J, leaving 6 bases unmatched. CDR3 amino acids: CASSWRGQQNTEAFF. The CDR3 DNA reads as TGTGCCAGCAGCTGGCGGGGACAGCAGAACACTGAAGCTTTCTTT. The full variable domain, rest sourced from reference TRBV7-2 and TRBJ1-1, is GAGVSQSPSNKVTEKGKDVELRCDPISGHTALYWYRQSLGQGLEFLIYFQGNSAPDKSGLPSDRFSAERTGGSVSTLTIQRTQQEDSAVYLCASSWRGQQNTEAFFGQGTRLTVV.

This chain uses TRBV6-5 with TRBJ1-2; D remains ambiguous. The germline V gene has CDR1 MNHEY and CDR2 SVGAGI. The CDR3 runs 13 residues. V gave up 6 bases and J gave up 2 bases, with 10 bases separating them. The CDR3 protein is CASRSPGNYGYTF. In DNA form, the CDR3 reads TGTGCCAGCAGGTCCCCAGGAAACTATGGCTACACCTTC.

This clone was found many times. Other DNA sequences in the same sample also yield this CDR3. V is TRBV5-4 and J is TRBJ1-2, with TRBD1 matching over 9 bases. V was pared by 4 bases and J by 5 bases, with 6 bases of the junction left unmatched. The CDR3 length is 14 residues. Germline CDR1 reads SGHNT; CDR2 reads YYREEE (reference sequence). CDR3 region: CASSRQGGSYGYTF. The CDR3 DNA is TGTGCCAGCAGCCGACAGGGGGGTTCGTATGGCTACACCTTC.